This TCR beta chain appears in the sequencing data of a study of early T cells in non-severe SARS-CoV-2 infection. Study-level information: It was bulk RNA from unsorted whole blood that was sequenced, and the chains were unpaired.

The CDR3 covers 19 residues. The J segment lost 0 bases and the V segment lost 7 bases, leaving 12 bases of the junction unmatched. Germline V gene data show CDR1 as ENHRY and CDR2 as SYGVKD. This clonotype was seen at least ten times. Its specificity is unknown. Attached unique molecular identifiers marked individual cDNA molecules. TCRdb called the 5' RACE reads again in MiXCR, with one record for every CDR3 protein. Here the sample spans about 20,000 distinct CDR3 sequences, approximately 4.8% being singletons. General study points: Missing private and CD4 specificities, VDJdb matching favored anti-spike CD8 responses.

Input material: whole blood. This TCR was recovered from an adult who was a healthcare worker with PCR-confirmed SARS-CoV-2 infection or an uninfected control (not recorded which). The chain links TRBV10-3 to TRBJ2-1; TRBD2 matches at 13 bases. The DNA for the CDR3 is TGTGCCATCAAAGGAGGGACTAGCGGGACTACCAGCTCCTACAATGAGCAGTTCTTC. Encoded protein: CAIKGGTSGTTSSYNEQFF.